This TCR beta chain was recovered during a study of blood T cell repertoires in COVID-19. CDR3 size: 16 residues. Unmatched junction bases numbered 9, after V lost 5 bases and J lost 8 bases. Germline CDR1 reads SGHAT; CDR2 reads FQNNGV. In the original processing: Amplification from reference gene primers served as the basis for estimated nucleated cell counts. The repertoire was sequenced with immunoSEQ multiplex PCR; TCRdb's copy has only in-frame clones and lacks some. V and J calls plus clone size are reproduced from that table; the DNA served to infer D and trimming. The sample lists nearly 350,000 clones, around 88% occurring once.

The rearrangement uses TRBV11-2 and TRBJ2-1; 13 nucleotides match TRBD2. The TCR sequence derives from a man aged 25-45 years with active or convalescent COVID-19. The sample was peripheral blood. The CDR3 region is CASSRTLAGGRDEQFF. The CDR3 DNA reads as TGTGCCAGCAGCCGAACACTAGCGGGAGGGCGAGATGAGCAGTTCTTC. The full variable domain, its missing parts supplied by reference TRBV11-2 and TRBJ2-1, is EAGVAQSPRYKIIEKRQSVAFWCNPISGHATLYWYQQILGQGPKLLIQFQNNGVVDDSQLPKDRFSAERLKGVDSTLKIQPAKLEDSAVYLCASSRTLAGGRDEQFFGPGTRLTVL.